The 32 T cell receptor beta chains reported below all come from one sample, sequenced in a study of blood T cell repertoires in COVID-19 (TCRdb year 2020). The library was generated by the immunoSEQ multiplex PCR assay. The table comes from immuneACCESS by way of TCRdb, which keeps in-frame sequences with V and J called. Part of the clones is missing from these tables; in studies checked, under half for an unresolved V gene and the rest for unknown reasons. The table for this sample lists 110,000 or so clones; 75% to 90% of them were counted only once. 4.6% of the sample comes from the top ten. The material sequenced was peripheral blood. Receptors originate from a woman aged 45-60 years with acute or convalescent COVID-19.

The chain carries TRBV6-2 or TRBV6-3 and TRBJ2-3; 7 bases are a match to TRBD2. V lost 0 bases to trimming and J lost 0 bases; unmatched junction nucleotides: 9. The CDR3 length is 18 residues. Germline V gene data show CDR1 as MNHEY and CDR2 as SVGEGT. The CDR3 sequence: CASSYSWPGRGSTDTQYF. In nucleotides, the CDR3 is TGTGCCAGCAGTTACTCGTGGCCGGGGCGGGGGAGCACAGATACGCAGTATTTT.

The V and J genes are TRBV14 and TRBJ2-3; 8 bases match TRBD2. Germline CDR1 is SGHDN and CDR2 is FVKESK. The length of the CDR3 is 17 residues. V was pared by 3 bases and J by 1 base, with 9 bases of the junction left unmatched. The CDR3 here is CASSQRWRGDGTDTQYF. The DNA for the CDR3 is TGTGCCAGCAGCCAGCGGTGGCGGGGGGACGGCACAGATACGCAGTATTTT.

The chain uses TRBV19 and TRBJ1-1; a weak D match, TRBD1 (6 bases). The V end lost 4 bases, the J end lost 7 bases, and 13 bases lay between the germline ends. Germline CDR1 and CDR2: LNHDA and SQIVND (reference sequence). The CDR3 is 13 residues long. The CDR3 sequence: CASSTRGAVEAFF. The DNA for the CDR3 is TGTGCCAGTAGTACTCGGGGGGCAGTTGAAGCTTTCTTT.

V gene TRBV5-6 combines with J gene TRBJ1-2; D unclear. The length of the CDR3 is 16 residues. The V gene's germline CDR1 is SGHDT and CDR2 YYEEEE. The ends were cut back, 3 bases at V and 3 bases at J, with 18 bases in the middle. The CDR3 protein is CASSSENRAGDYGYTF. For the CDR3, the DNA is TGTGCCAGCAGCTCCGAAAACCGGGCCGGGGACTATGGCTACACCTTC.

This clone was detected once. The chain employs TRBV12-3 or TRBV12-4 and TRBJ2-1; 9 nucleotides match TRBD2. V shed 6 bases and J 5 bases; nucleotides not matched to a gene: 2. The CDR3 length is 13 residues. The DNA for the CDR3 is TGTGCCAGCAGGACTAGCGGAAACAATGAGCAGTTCTTC. Protein sequence: CASRTSGNNEQFF.

The chain carries TRBV5-8 and TRBJ1-1, with unresolved D. Germline V lookup: CDR1 SGHTS, CDR2 YDEGEE. Trimming stripped 6 bases from V and 1 base from J, with 10 bases between. The CDR3 spans 13 residues. In DNA form, the CDR3 reads TGTGCCAGCATCATCGCCGGGAACACTGAAGCTTTCTTT. Residues: CASIIAGNTEAFF. Full variable domain (rest looked up from reference TRBV5-8 and TRBJ1-1): EAGVTQSPTHLIKTRGQQATLRCSPISGHTSVYWYQQALGLGLQFLLWYDEGEERNRGNFPPRFSGRQFPNYSSELNVNALELEDSALYLCASIIAGNTEAFFGQGTRLTVV.

The chain combines TRBV6-1 with TRBJ1-2; 7 bases map to TRBD1. With 5 bases clipped from V and 4 bases from J, the junction kept 10 bases outside the gene matches. The CDR3 runs to 15 residues. The germline V gene encodes CDR1 MNHNS and CDR2 SASEGT. This CDR3 is CASSKPGTALYGYTF. The CDR3 DNA reads as TGTGCCAGCAGTAAACCTGGGACAGCTCTCTATGGCTACACCTTC.

This sequence joins TRBV5-8 and TRBJ2-7; D is ambiguous. Germline V gene data show CDR1 as SGHTS and CDR2 as YDEGEE. There are 14 residues in the CDR3. V lost 0 bases to trimming and J lost 0 bases, with 7 bases between them. The CDR3 region has the DNA TGTGCCAGCAGCTTGGGTGGCGGCTCCTACGAGCAGTACTTC. Translating it yields CASSLGGGSYEQYF.

This rearrangement joins TRBV19 to TRBJ1-1, with D possibly being TRBD1 (5 bases). The germline V gene has CDR1 LNHDA and CDR2 SQIVND (reference sequence). The CDR3 runs 13 residues. V gave up 7 bases and J gave up 10 bases, with 19 bases separating them. The CDR3 region is CASNPGEGLVAFF. CDR3 in DNA: TGTGCCAGTAACCCCGGGGAGGGGTTGGTAGCTTTCTTT.

This clone has just one count. The chain recombines TRBV7-9 with TRBJ2-3; 8 nucleotides agree with TRBD1. Germline V lookup: CDR1 SEHNR, CDR2 FQNEAQ (reference sequence). The CDR3 totals 18 residues. V shed 3 bases and J 1 base; nucleotides not matched to a gene: 12. The CDR3, as DNA: TGTGCCAGCAGCTTGGACGGGACAGGTCTGAAAGGCACAGATACGCAGTATTTT. Its translation is CASSLDGTGLKGTDTQYF.

This clone was counted between two and nine times. The chain uses TRBV28 and TRBJ1-3; tentative D call: TRBD1 (5 bases). This CDR3 is built from 15 residues. Trimming pared 8 bases from V and 0 bases from J, leaving 14 bases between. Germline CDR1 MDHEN, CDR2 SYDVKM. This CDR3 reads CASRATGGSGNTIYF. The CDR3 DNA is TGTGCCAGCCGTGCTACGGGGGGCTCTGGAAACACCATATATTTT.

This chain uses TRBV12-3 or TRBV12-4 with TRBJ1-1; a possible D gene is TRBD1 (5 bases). Trimming took off 8 bases at V and 0 bases at J, with 10 bases between the two ends. The CDR3 loop spans 13 amino acids. The CDR3 spells CASLRGVNTEAFF. The DNA for the CDR3 is TGTGCCAGCCTTCGGGGGGTGAACACTGAAGCTTTCTTT.

V and J are TRBV11-2 and TRBJ1-2, with TRBD1 matching over 8 bases. The trim removed 3 bases at V and 8 bases at J, leaving 11 bases unmatched. The CDR3 is 15 amino acids. Germline CDR1 SGHAT, CDR2 FQNNGV. The CDR3 nucleotides read TGTGCCAGCAGCTTGGATTGGACAGGGCTAACGGGCTACACCTTC. Protein product: CASSLDWTGLTGYTF.

The rearrangement joins TRBV27 to TRBJ2-1; tentatively, D is TRBD2 (5 bases). V lost 3 bases, J lost 8 bases, and 11 bases lay in between. Germline-derived CDR1 and CDR2 are MNHEY and SMNVEV (reference sequence). CDR3 length: 13 amino acids. The CDR3 spells CASSFASNYEQFF. For the CDR3, the DNA is TGTGCCAGCAGTTTCGCTAGCAACTATGAGCAGTTCTTC.

The chain couples TRBV19 to TRBJ1-1; TRBD1 might be the D (5 bases). This CDR3 has 14 amino acids. V dropped 3 bases and J dropped 0 bases, with 8 bases sitting between them. CDR1 and CDR2 from the germline V gene are LNHDA and SQIVND (reference sequence). CDR3 residues: CASSIAGLNTEAFF. In DNA, the CDR3 is TGTGCCAGTAGTATCGCAGGGTTGAACACTGAAGCTTTCTTT.

The rearrangement links TRBV7-9 to TRBJ2-7; 7 nucleotides line up with TRBD2. Germline CDR1 SEHNR, CDR2 FQNEAQ (reference sequence). The CDR3 runs to 15 residues. V lost 5 bases and J lost 2; bases outside the gene matches: 9. The CDR3 loop reads CASSARLASTYEQYF. The CDR3 bases are TGTGCCAGCAGCGCTAGACTAGCCTCCACCTACGAGCAGTACTTC.

The chain links TRBV10-3 to TRBJ2-3, with TRBD1 as a possible D gene (5 bases). The CDR3 is 16 residues long. Trimming pared 5 bases from V and 5 bases from J, leaving 20 bases between. The germline gives CDR1 ENHRY, CDR2 SYGVKD. The CDR3: CAISHKPQGVVDTQYF. DNA for the CDR3: TGTGCCATCAGTCACAAACCTCAGGGTGTTGTAGATACGCAGTATTTT.

This clone has just one count. The rearrangement links TRBV3-1 (or the pseudogene TRBV3-2) to TRBJ1-1; D is ambiguous. Trimming cost V 6 bases and J 4 bases, with 9 bases left between them. The CDR3 loop spans 12 amino acids. The V gene's germline CDR1 is LGHDT and CDR2 YNNKEL (reference sequence). CDR3 in DNA: TGTGCCAGCAGTAGACCGGGCACTGAAGCTTTCTTT. It translates to CASSRPGTEAFF.

The chain links TRBV7-2 to TRBJ2-2, with D perhaps matching TRBD1 (6 bases). Trimming removed 2 bases at V and 0 bases at J, with 13 bases between. CDR1 and CDR2 from the germline V gene are SGHTA and FQGNSA. This CDR3 has 17 amino acids. The CDR3 reads CASSLPTGHPNTGELFF. The CDR3 DNA follows: TGTGCCAGCAGCTTACCAACGGGACATCCGAACACCGGGGAGCTGTTTTTT.

The rearrangement uses TRBV7-6 and TRBJ1-3; tentative D call: TRBD1 (5 bases). The CDR3 consists of 16 residues. Germline CDR1 SGHVS, CDR2 FNYEAQ. V lost 5 bases to trimming and J lost 0 bases, with 14 bases between them. The CDR3 DNA reads as TGTGCCAGCAGCCCCGGGGGGTTGAGCTCTGGAAACACCATATATTTT. Its protein is CASSPGGLSSGNTIYF.

In its sample, this clone was seen once. This chain uses TRBV4-1 with TRBJ2-7; no clear D gene. The V gene lost 1 base and the J gene lost 3 bases, with 19 bases spanning the gap. The germline V gene has CDR1 MGHRA and CDR2 YSYEKL. CDR3 length: 17 residues. CDR3 sequence: CASSQVEIDPGSYEQYF. The CDR3 DNA reads TGCGCCAGCAGCCAAGTAGAGATAGACCCGGGTAGCTACGAGCAGTACTTC.

V gene TRBV12-5 combines with J gene TRBJ2-7, with D perhaps matching TRBD1 (6 bases). The V end was cut by 0 bases, the J end by 2 bases, with 17 bases between. Per germline, CDR1 LGHNT and CDR2 FRNRAP. The CDR3 is 17 amino acids. CDR3 in DNA: TGTGCTAGTGGTTTGGTAATTTTGCAGGGGACCCCCTACGAGCAGTACTTC. It specifies CASGLVILQGTPYEQYF.

This chain joins TRBV5-1 and TRBJ2-2; weak D call: TRBD2 (5 bases). This CDR3 has 15 residues. Germline CDR1 reads SGHRS; CDR2 reads YFSETQ. V shed 1 base and J shed 7 bases, with 14 bases lying between them. The CDR3 DNA is TGCGCCAGCAGCTTGTCTCCCGGGGTGGTCGGGGAGCTGTTTTTT. As protein: CASSLSPGVVGELFF.

The chain links TRBV6-5 to TRBJ2-2; TRBD2 aligns across 9 bases. Germline assignment: CDR1 MNHEY and CDR2 SVGAGI. CDR3 length equals 15 residues. Trimming took 5 bases from V and 5 from J; bases not matched to a gene: 6. For the CDR3, the DNA is TGTGCCAGCAGTATAGCGGGAGCAGGGACCGGGGAGCTGTTTTTT. Translation: CASSIAGAGTGELFF.

CDR3 in amino acids: CAWSVNGLPGGTQYF. The DNA of the CDR3 is TGTGCCTGGAGTGTAAATGGACTCCCGGGCGGGACCCAGTACTTC. The chain carries TRBV30 and TRBJ2-5; possibly TRBD2 for D (5 bases). The CDR3 sequence is 15 residues long. Germline CDR1 and CDR2: GTSNPN and SVGIG (reference sequence). V lost 0 bases to trimming and J lost 7 bases, with 18 bases between them.

The chain carries TRBV12-3 or TRBV12-4 and TRBJ2-7, with D possibly being TRBD2 (5 bases). The CDR3 has 13 residues. Between the trimmed V and J ends, which lost 6 bases and 2 bases, there was a span of 11 bases. In nucleotides, the CDR3 is TGTGCCAGCAGGGAGGTTGGGGCCTACGAGCAGTACTTC. This codes for CASREVGAYEQYF.

This clone was seen a single time. The chain has TRBV30 and TRBJ1-1; unclear D gene. CDR1 is GTSNPN, CDR2 SVGIG, per germline (reference sequence). Between the trimmed V and J ends, which lost 1 base and 2 bases, there was a span of 5 bases. The CDR3 sequence is 12 residues long. The CDR3 DNA reads TGTGCCTGGAGTGCAGATAACACTGAAGCTTTCTTT. Amino acid sequence: CAWSADNTEAFF.

The chain uses TRBV5-6 and TRBJ1-4, with a possible D match to TRBD1 (5 bases). V lost 3 bases and J lost 8, with 14 bases in between. The CDR3 extends over 14 amino acids. Germline CDR1 is SGHDT and CDR2 is YYEEEE. The CDR3 reads CASSSRGVGEKLFF. The CDR3 bases are TGTGCCAGCAGCTCCCGGGGGGTCGGGGAAAAACTGTTTTTT.

The chain links TRBV2 to TRBJ1-1, with 9 bases that match TRBD1. This CDR3 has 15 residues. Germline CDR1 reads SNHLY; CDR2 reads FYNNEI. V trimming: 2 bases; J trimming: 4 bases; junction bases outside the gene matches: 5. The CDR3 bases are TGTGCCAGCAGTGAAACAGGGGGCTTTCGCACTGAAGCTTTCTTT. This translates into CASSETGGFRTEAFF.

V and J are TRBV21-1 and TRBJ1-2. TRBV21-1 is a listed pseudogene. The CDR3 sequence is 14 residues long. CDR3 protein: CASSKQEGRGGYTF. CDR3 DNA: TGTGCCAGCAGCAAACAGGAAGGCCGGGGTGGCTACACCTTC.

This chain connects TRBV4-1 to TRBJ2-7; TRBD1 aligns across 7 bases. The CDR3 covers 16 residues. After removal of 1 base from V and 2 bases from J, the junction contained 8 bases not matched to a gene. Germline V CDR1 and CDR2: MGHRA, YSYEKL. Here the CDR3 reads CASSQGPGQTPYEQYF. In nucleotides, the CDR3 is TGCGCCAGCAGCCAAGGACCGGGACAGACACCCTACGAGCAGTACTTC.

The chain combines TRBV11-2 with TRBJ1-1; tentatively, D is TRBD1 (5 bases). V was clipped by 2 bases and J by 9 bases, with 10 bases between them. This CDR3 contains 12 residues. Looked up from germline, CDR1 is SGHAT and CDR2 is FQNNGV. CDR3 sequence: CASSLSQGKAFF. CDR3 DNA: TGTGCCAGCAGCTTAAGTCAGGGAAAAGCTTTCTTT.